The text below deals with one T cell receptor (beta chain). Its target antigen remains unknown. Qualities for individual bases were not recorded, and no much larger clone is one base off. The data originate from a study of blood T cells in healthy people across ages (dated by TCRdb to between 2015 and 2016). Looking at the study overall: Template switching captured roughly one uniquely barcoded TCR beta cDNA molecule per two T cells in model experiments. Age-related changes in TCR beta repertoire diversity were measured in the study by deep sequencing normalized with unique cDNA molecular identifiers. Donors were grouped into four age groups: young (average approximately 15 years), middle-aged (under 40), aged (about 60) and long-lived (less than 85). For two donors (one aged 18 to 29 and one aged 80 or older), the study analyzed two additional independent replicas of 1 million unique cDNA reads from the same blood draw. Study-wide findings and limitations: The long-lived group showed more naive CD4+ T cells, fewer expanded clones and increased TCR diversity than the aged group, suggesting age selection. Because donor CMV infection status was unknown, age-related changes in expanded clonotypes were potentially confounded. Since profiling was done on bulk unsorted PBMCs, naive and antigen-experienced compartments could not be conclusively compared. Estimates of total diversity from one million sequenced T cells were regarded as lower bounds and underestimates. As age increased, observed TCR beta diversity per million T cells dropped in a roughly linear way, and a significant reduction was already evident by age about 40. There was a strong correlation between observed TCR beta diversity and the percentage of naive T cells measured by flow cytometry.

Systemically healthy Caucasian individuals from Russia, some 38 in total and aged about 6 to 90 years, were included as donors. Ten milliliters of peripheral blood were drawn from each donor into EDTA-treated Vacutainer tubes. Ficoll-Paque density-gradient centrifugation was used to isolate PBMCs, with at least 6.5 million per sample. Trizol reagent was used to extract total RNA from the PBMCs, yielding at least 6 micrograms per sample. The percentages of naive CD45RAhigh/CD27high T cells were determined by flow cytometry on a PBMC aliquot from every donor. Libraries were prepared through 5' RACE. The sequencer was an Illumina HiSeq 2500. A second PCR of about 6 to 11 cycles was performed with a sample-barcoded 5' primer and a J-beta primer mix. A unique molecular identifier was introduced onto each TCR beta cDNA molecule by a template-switch 5' adaptor carrying 12 random nucleotides. At least 2.5 million CDR3-containing paired-end reads were obtained from each sample. First-strand cDNA was synthesized from all RNA with the Mint cDNA synthesis kit, primed by a TRBC-specific oligonucleotide. After uracil-DNA glycosylase treatment, a first 18-cycle PCR used universal primers M1SS and BC2_uni_R on all cDNA. The published analysis was carried out like this. Each sample was normalized by randomly selecting 1 million high-quality reads, each carrying a distinct molecular identifier. Instead of being binned into consensus sequences, reads with shared molecular identifiers were discarded. MiTCR, run with a Q25 quality threshold and the strictest error-elimination algorithm, handled CDR3 identification, clonotype clustering and error correction. A nonparametric unseen species model with Euler transformation was used to estimate lower-bound total TCR beta diversity. Using fastp trimming at Q25 and MiXCR clonotype assembly, TCRdb reanalyzed the public sequencing data and kept in-frame beta chains. Rows are unified per CDR3 protein, each entry keeping the most common DNA and genes. TCRdb assigned the V and J calls; the authors' analysis was not used. The sample table shows roughly 1 million distinct CDR3 sequences, and approximately 25% are seen once. The ten top clones hold 0.75% of the sample.

V and J are truncated by 5 bases and 5 bases respectively, leaving an intervening sequence of 12 bases. The CDR3 contains 13 residues, cysteine and phenylalanine counted. Only the CDR3 DNA is retained, 39 bases long and in frame from the first base. CDR1 MDHEN and CDR2 SYDVKM are derived from the germline V gene. The same data also contributed to another study, on T cells of mothers and their children. The second study, in turn, reports: The donors were nine systemically healthy Caucasian individuals, made up of three mothers and their six children. cDNA synthesis used all of the extracted RNA, with 1.5 ug of RNA in each 15 ul reaction. Sample barcodes and 2-4 random nucleotides were added via the M1S primer in the second PCR. More than 9 million TCR beta CDR3 reads were obtained from each mother, and some 3.2 million reads were obtained from each child. Thymic selection similarly shapes TCR recombination output in related and unrelated pairs, with minor effect from inherited differences. Related mother-child pairs always showed normalized repertoire overlap that was slightly higher than in unrelated mother-child pairs, though the difference was never significant. Persistent microchimeric T cell clones were not detected, at a sensitivity of 85 to 100 clones per million clonotypes. To look for features that set related mother-child pairs apart from unrelated individuals, the researchers ran deep NGS to compare the TCR beta repertoires of mothers and children. On average, the children were about 10 +/- 4 years old, while the mothers were about 37 +/- 4 years old. After adapter ligation with NEBNext reagents, the libraries were sequenced on Illumina HiSeq 2000 with 100+100 nt paired-end reads. Mother and child libraries were prepared a month apart and sequenced in separate runs to prevent cross-contamination. Between about 500,000 and 2,300,000 distinct TCR beta clonotypes were identified per donor. Naive TCR beta clonotypes were estimated from low-frequency clonotypes matched to each donor's FACS-determined naive share, without sorting.

The specimen was blood. The V gene is TRBV28 and the J gene is TRBJ1-2; perhaps TRBD1 is the D gene, with 6 bases matching. The receptor comes from a girl aged 2-15 years in good health. The nucleotides read TGTGCCAGCAGTCAAACAGGGTGGTATGGCTACACCTTC. This encodes CASSQTGWYGYTF.